These 8 T cell receptor beta chains came from one sample sequenced in a study of early T cells in non-severe SARS-CoV-2 infection. From the 5' RACE reads, TCRdb called clonotypes with MiXCR, one entry per CDR3 protein. The table lists approximately 70,000 distinct CDR3 sequences, approximately 12% of them singletons. Sequencing input: whole blood. These receptors came from an adult who was a healthcare worker with PCR-confirmed SARS-CoV-2 infection or an uninfected control (not recorded which).

This clonotype was seen a few times. The V call is TRBV7-2, the J call TRBJ2-3; D gene unclear. The V and J ends lost 5 bases and 6 bases respectively, with 9 bases between them. The CDR3 loop spans 12 amino acids. Germline V gene data show CDR1 as SGHTA and CDR2 as FQGNSA. The CDR3 DNA is TGTGCCAGCAGCCTCGACCTGGATACGCAGTATTTT. Translated, it gives CASSLDLDTQYF.

This clonotype was observed at least ten times. This chain connects TRBV5-4 to TRBJ1-1; perhaps TRBD1 as D (5 bases). V was shortened by 5 bases and J by 7 bases, with 12 bases between the two germline ends. CDR1 and CDR2 from the germline V gene are SGHNT and YYREEE (reference sequence). This CDR3 has 12 residues. CDR3 residues: CASRGDGGEAFF. DNA of the CDR3: TGTGCCAGCAGGGGGGATGGCGGTGAAGCTTTCTTT. Full variable domain (outside the CDR3, taken from reference TRBV5-4 and TRBJ1-1): ETGVTQSPTHLIKTRGQQVTLRCSSQSGHNTVSWYQQALGQGPQFIFQYYREEENGRGNFPPRFSGLQFPNYSSELNVNALELDDSALYLCASRGDGGEAFFGQGTRLTVV.

This clonotype was recorded many times. This chain links TRBV20-1 with TRBJ2-2, with TRBD2 matching over 9 bases. Trimming took 2 bases from V and 7 from J; bases not matched to a gene: 11. Germline CDR1 reads DFQATT; CDR2 reads SNEGSKA (reference sequence). The CDR3 has 16 amino acids. The CDR3 DNA reads TGCAGTGCTAGACGTCGAGCGGGGGGACGAGGCGGGGAGCTGTTTTTT. Translating gives CSARRRAGGRGGELFF.

The chain uses TRBV9 and TRBJ2-5, with 8 bases matching TRBD2. The germline gives CDR1 SGDLS, CDR2 YYNGEE. The CDR3 has 15 residues. The ends lost 0 bases at V and 5 bases at J; junction bases unmatched: 6. CDR3 in DNA: TGTGCCAGCAGCGTAGAAGGACTAGCCCGCGAGACCCAGTACTTC. Its translation: CASSVEGLARETQYF.

The rearrangement joins TRBV20-1 to TRBJ2-3, with D hard to call. Trimming removed 2 bases from V and 0 bases from J, with 9 bases in between. This CDR3 has 14 residues. From germline, CDR1 is DFQATT and CDR2 SNEGSKA (reference sequence). Here the CDR3 DNA reads TGCAGTGCTAGAAAATCTTTTAGCACAGATACGCAGTATTTT. Its translation: CSARKSFSTDTQYF.

This clonotype was found a few times. The chain recombines TRBV5-1 with TRBJ2-1; the D gene is possibly TRBD2 (6 bases). The germline gives CDR1 SGHRS, CDR2 YFSETQ. The CDR3 runs 14 residues. V lost 3 bases to trimming and J lost 8 bases, with 15 bases between them. CDR3 protein: CASSSGLLYHEQFF. CDR3 sequence (DNA): TGCGCCAGCAGCTCCGGACTACTTTACCATGAGCAGTTCTTC. Together with reference TRBV5-1 and TRBJ2-1, the CDR3 gives the full variable domain: KAGVTQTPRYLIKTRGQQVTLSCSPISGHRSVSWYQQTPGQGLQFLFEYFSETQRNKGNFPGRFSGRQFSNSRSEMNVSTLELGDSALYLCASSSGLLYHEQFFGPGTRLTVL.

This clonotype appeared many times. The rearrangement joins TRBV18 to TRBJ1-5; possibly TRBD1 for D (5 bases). V dropped 4 bases and J dropped 2 bases, with 15 bases sitting between them. CDR3 size: 16 residues. CDR1 KGHSH and CDR2 LQKENI come from the germline V gene. Here the CDR3 reads CASSLLGDEGNQPQHF. CDR3 DNA sequence: TGTGCCAGCTCACTACTAGGGGACGAGGGCAATCAGCCCCAGCATTTT.

This clonotype was observed a handful of times. The J gene is TRBJ1-4, the V gene TRBV5-1, with 8 positions matching TRBD1. The CDR3 covers 12 residues. Germline V gives CDR1 SGHRS, CDR2 YFSETQ. The CDR3 DNA sequence: TGCGCATTCAGGGGGCCGGATGAAAAACTGTTTTTT. This translates into CAFRGPDEKLFF.